The T cell receptor (beta chain) under discussion was sequenced for a study of CD8 T cells in Susac syndrome. CDR1 and CDR2 from the germline V gene are SQVTM and ANQGSEA. The CDR3 length is 13 residues. V was cut by 4 bases and J by 8 bases, with 12 bases left in between. Random-hexamer reverse transcription was applied to roughly 0.45 to 1 ug RNA. Across 54 Vbeta and 13 Jbeta, immunoSEQ multiplex PCR amplified TCR beta CDR3. TCRdb used MiXCR to reprocess the immunoSEQ multiplex PCR reads, holding one entry per CDR3 protein. In the table there are 200,000 to 250,000 distinct CDR3 sequences, 85% to 95% of which are singletons. TCR beta sequences were obtained from blood CD8+ and CD4+ T cells.

The sample comprised CD4+ T cells from PBMCs. The chain employs TRBV29-1 and TRBJ1-6; a possible D gene is TRBD1 (5 bases). This receptor was taken from a human donor with multiple sclerosis. The CDR3 spells CSVARGSDSPLHF. The CDR3 nucleotides are TGCAGCGTTGCGAGGGGAAGCGATTCACCCCTCCACTTT. The full variable domain, rest sourced from reference TRBV29-1 and TRBJ1-6, is SAVISQKPSRDICQRGTSLTIQCQVDSQVTMMFWYRQQPGQSLTLIATANQGSEATYESGFVIDKFPISRPNLTFSTLTVSNMSPEDSSIYLCSVARGSDSPLHFGNGTRLTVT.